This TCR beta chain was recorded in a study of cytomegalovirus exposure and HLA in healthy donors (dated 2017 in TCRdb). Background for the entire study: An earlier analysis of approximately 550 of the donors reported 276 Gb of sequence data and roughly 100 million unique TCR beta sequences from some 180 million T cells. Roughly 300 gigabases of sequencing data and approximately 92 million unique TCR sequences made up an early release that covered over 550 HLA-typed donors. Of the 350 to 450 genotyped donors, 65% to 90% were placed in the genetic ancestry cluster associated with self-reported Caucasian donors. The aim of the study was to test whether cataloging public T cell receptors could identify signatures of past pathogen exposure. Using immunosequencing, the study profiled T cell repertoires from around 680 subjects and related those repertoires to cytomegalovirus serostatus. A separate validation cohort of roughly 130 different subjects was used in addition to the approximately 700-subject first cohort. The study combined high-throughput TCR immunosequencing, statistical association of individual TCRs with disease status, and machine learning to predict cytomegalovirus infection status. A later analysis re-examined previously published TCR beta repertoires from more than 650 donors and added high-resolution HLA genotyping to investigate patterns of TCR occurrence. The later analysis used no new phenotypic data to find candidate immune exposures, relying instead on TCR beta sequences and their occurrence across donors. An earlier analysis of fewer than 700 of the donors applied high-throughput TCR beta sequencing to assess whether each TCR beta V gene segment acted as functional or pseudogenic. Donor age, sex, ethnicity and CMV serostatus were compiled alongside the repertoire data. In a later genetic analysis, genome-wide SNP genotypes for about 60% of the 666 donors were used, and that subset was treated as a discovery cohort. Every repertoire in the discovery cohort had been generated on one and the same sequencing platform. Both class I and class II loci were covered by HLA typing, at four-digit resolution. The number of donors typed differed by locus, with 629-630 for A, B, C, DRB1 and DQB1, 522 for DQA1, approximately 570 for DPA1, and approximately 470 for DPB1. Roughly 5 DR-DQ haplotypes were handled as single units for association and clustering, since linkage in the cohort was strong. On average, about 240,000 unique TCR beta nucleotide sequences were sequenced per donor among about 400 genotyped donors of the cohort, with approximately 18% of those sequences being non-productive.

Summary of the overall study and its limitations: For the cohort, immune exposure information was limited to CMV serostatus. In a later analysis, most CMV-associated TCR beta chains were found to appear HLA-restricted, with HLA associations seemingly driven largely by CMV exposure. Because HLA typing was missing for some donors at each locus, association tests included only the typed subset. A total of some 180 TCR beta chains were listed by the study as associated with cytomegalovirus. Sequencing depth was assumed to be roughly uniform across donors in the presence/absence analyses, though that assumption may not hold. Compared with equally common non-associated chains, HLA-associated TCR beta chains in a later analysis were more clonally expanded and had lower generation probabilities. Most TCR sequences were observed very rarely across donors, whereas some public TCRs were present in many individuals. Some IMGT-functional V segments, including TRBV6-2 and TRBV6-3, could not be distinguished by the 87-base-pair reads and were therefore excluded. The classifier was reported to diagnose cytomegalovirus status with high specificity and sensitivity in both the original cohort and the validation cohort. Correlated functional status among segregating V segments might reflect linkage disequilibrium, but an unknown experimental factor could not be ruled out. A cluster of highly shared sequence variants was judged likely to be a technical artifact of the sequencing pipeline. Strong co-occurrence of HLA alleles, especially DR and DQ, made assigning TCR associations to individual alleles difficult. According to the authors, the approach could potentially be generalized to other disease states and immunological phenotypes. Only TCR beta chains were sequenced in this cohort, and the absence of alpha or paired-chain data limited detectable features. According to a later genetic analysis, donors in an Asian-associated ancestry cluster had fewer N-insertions in productive TCRs than the approximately 610-donor mean. A later analysis reported that several top co-occurrence clusters appeared linked to parvovirus B19, influenza, CMV and Epstein-Barr virus. In a later analysis, around 17,000 TCR beta sequences were associated with specific HLA alleles at a false discovery rate of 0.05. In an earlier analysis of under 600 of the donors, most TCR beta V segments were observed in productive rearrangements about 87% or about 30% of the time, broadly matching IMGT annotations. A further reported finding was that TCR beta sequences accurately predicted the HLA-A and HLA-B alleles for most subjects in the first cohort. An association between a missense DCLRE1C variant and V-gene and J-gene trimming of TCR beta chains was found in a later genetic analysis and replicated in an independent cohort. A few of the identified cytomegalovirus-associated TCR beta chains were confirmed in vitro to be specific for cytomegalovirus antigens. According to a later analysis, TCR association rates differed among HLA loci, with DRB1 alleles showing the most associated TCRs and HLA-C alleles showing the fewest. Because counts were too low, about 18 rarely observed V segments, including chromosome 9 orphons, were excluded from the earlier analysis of fewer than 650 of the donors.

Turning to this clone: Its antigen target is currently unknown. Nothing much larger sits one base from this clone, and base qualities are not available.

The receptor library was made with the immunoSEQ multiplex PCR assay. The multiplex PCR relied on a mix of 60 forward primers for TCR Vbeta segments and 13 reverse primers for TCR Jbeta segments. The CDR3 region of rearranged TCR beta genes was amplified from genomic DNA with a multiplex PCR assay. The amplified TCR beta libraries were sequenced on the Illumina HiSeq System as 87-base-pair reads. In the original analysis: Across the 700 or so repertoires, a later analysis counted 80 million or so unique TCR beta chains, around 11 million of which were shared by at least two donors. Raw reads were error-corrected and collapsed into unique sequences by a nearest-neighbor algorithm in which closely related sequences were merged to remove PCR and sequencing errors. V, D and J gene segments were assigned by aligning CDR3 sequences to IMGT reference sequences. For a sequence to be retained, a match of at least six nucleotides was required to both a V gene segment and a J gene segment. Rearrangements were called productive when the CDR3 lacked stop codons and stayed in frame with V and J; all others were non-productive. Following IMGT convention, CDR3 was defined as the stretch from the second conserved V-encoded cysteine up to the conserved J-encoded phenylalanine. In an earlier analysis of more than 550 of the donors, sequences lacking an unambiguous match to a single V gene segment were excluded. In an earlier analysis of some 590 of the donors, a V segment was called functional when productive rearrangements were above 56.7%, and segregating when the standard deviation between donors exceeded 5%. A statistical classification framework was built to diagnose cytomegalovirus status from the catalog of TCR beta chain sequences. A later analysis assigned V and J genes by comparing TCR nucleotide sequences with IMGT/GENE-DB human TR gene sequences. A later analysis assigned CDR3 sequences and most-parsimonious VDJ recombination scenarios with the TCRdist pipeline. In a later analysis, each TCR beta chain was defined by its CDR3 amino acid sequence together with its V-gene family, and reads lacking a unique V-gene family were excluded. To address suspected cross-contamination and a sequencing artifact, a later analysis removed approximately 590 highly shared, low-generation-probability nucleotide sequences. In a later analysis, a clonal expansion index was calculated for each public chain from normalized within-repertoire ranks of inferred template counts. In a later analysis, generation probabilities were computed using a VDJ recombination model fitted to out-of-frame rearrangements, and the results were checked against IGoR. In a later analysis, hypergeometric tests were used to score TCR-TCR, TCR-HLA and TCR-CMV co-occurrence, with a repertoire-size bias correction applied to TCR pairs. To estimate false discovery rates, a later analysis permuted the HLA or CMV assignments 20 times. A later analysis grouped co-occurring TCRs with DBSCAN, adding TCRdist sequence similarity when clustering within HLA-allele-positive subsets. Repertoires with fewer than 30,000 or more than 120,000 public chains, plus five repertoires with anomalous nucleotide sharing, were excluded from co-occurrence clustering. Sourced from immuneACCESS, this table was stored by TCRdb with only in-frame sequences that have V and J called. A share of the clones is absent; for the studies checked, an unresolved V gene accounts for under half, and the remainder has no known explanation. The V and J calls and clone size are taken from that table; D and trimming were inferred from the DNA. The sample yields 150,000 to 200,000 clones; roughly 87% were counted once. The top ten hold about 0.21% of the sample.

In total, about 650 healthy bone marrow donors made up the cohort. Cohort members were all nominally healthy when sampled, although unrecorded immune exposures were likely present. The donor was CMV seronegative and belonged to the group of 350 or so seronegative cohort members. A peripheral blood sample was provided by each donor, and peripheral blood mononuclear cells were used for TCR beta sequencing. Genomic DNA extraction from the blood cell samples was performed with the Qiagen DNeasy Blood Extraction Kit. CDR1 and CDR2 (SGDLS, YYNGEE) derive from the germline V gene. The CDR3 holds 13 amino acids from the cysteine to the phenylalanine. Of the read, only the CDR3 DNA is kept; its 39 bases are in frame from base 1. V loses 3 bases, J loses 2 bases, and the germline ends lie 8 bases apart.

Here the chain combines TRBV9 and TRBJ1-1, and perhaps TRBD1 as D gene, on 5 matching bases. This receptor was identified in a girl less than two years old in good health and CMV-seronegative. The sample taken for sequencing was PBMCs. This receptor carries the CDR3 CASSEGLNTEAFF. At the DNA level, the sequence is TGTGCCAGCAGCGAGGGGCTTAACACTGAAGCTTTCTTT.